The 13 T cell receptor beta chains listed next were all sequenced from one sample in a study of cytomegalovirus exposure and HLA in healthy donors. TCRdb's copy holds only in-frame clones and misses some; the assay was immunoSEQ multiplex PCR. Of 100,000 to 150,000 clones listed, approximately 90% are singletons. Sample: PBMCs. The origin of the receptors is a woman aged 18-29 years in good health and CMV-seronegative.

The chain is built from TRBV4-1 and TRBJ2-7; TRBD2 matches at 8 bases. J lost 3 bases, V lost 0 bases, and 7 bases had no gene match. Germline CDR1 reads MGHRA; CDR2 reads YSYEKL. CDR3 length: 16 residues. For the CDR3, the DNA is TGCGCCAGCAGCCAAGATTGGGTGACTAGCGACTACGAGCAGTACTTC. Translated: CASSQDWVTSDYEQYF.

The DNA of the CDR3 is TGTGCCAGCAGCCCTCGGACAGGGGGCGGGGGCACTGAAGCTTTCTTT. Amino acids: CASSPRTGGGGTEAFF. The J gene is TRBJ1-1, the V gene TRBV6-6, with 11 bases that match TRBD1. The CDR3 runs 16 residues. V was pared by 6 bases and J by 4 bases, with 10 bases of the junction left unmatched. Germline CDR1 reads MNHNY; CDR2 reads SVGAGI (reference sequence).

The V call is TRBV6-6, the J call TRBJ1-1; the match to TRBD1 covers 9 bases. This CDR3 comprises 14 residues. CDR1 MNHNY and CDR2 SVGAGI come from the germline V gene (reference sequence). V trimming: 11 bases; J trimming: 7 bases; junction bases outside the gene matches: 14. The CDR3 DNA reads as TGTGCCTGGGGGACAGGGTTAATTAGGGGTGAAGCTTTCTTT. This sequence encodes CAWGTGLIRGEAFF.

The chain joins TRBV5-1 to TRBJ2-6, with TRBD1 as a possible D gene (6 bases). CDR1 is SGHRS and CDR2 is YFSETQ in the germline V gene. CDR3 length: 16 residues. Trimming removed 0 bases at V and 1 base at J, with 8 bases between. The CDR3: CASSLAGQSGANVLTF. Written as DNA, the CDR3 is TGCGCCAGCAGCTTGGCTGGACAGTCTGGGGCCAACGTCCTGACTTTC.

The chain links TRBV19 to TRBJ1-5; maybe TRBD1 (6 bases). CDR3 length equals 15 residues. The germline V gene encodes CDR1 LNHDA and CDR2 SQIVND (reference sequence). V lost 7 bases and J 4 bases, leaving 17 bases between the germline ends. The CDR3 sequence is CASTSQGTGNQPQHF. CDR3 DNA sequence: TGTGCCAGTACATCCCAGGGGACGGGGAATCAGCCCCAGCATTTT.

This clone showed up just a few times. The V gene is TRBV6-6, the J gene TRBJ2-3; D is possibly TRBD1 (6 bases). V was shortened by 5 bases and J by 2 bases, with 14 bases between the two germline ends. CDR3 length: 15 residues. CDR1 is MNHNY, CDR2 SVGAGI, per germline (reference sequence). CDR3 sequence: CASSNQGKVTDTQYF. The CDR3 nucleotides are TGTGCCAGCAGTAATCAGGGGAAGGTCACAGATACGCAGTATTTT.

This chain uses TRBV7-8 with TRBJ2-1, with 8 bases that match TRBD2. Germline V gene data show CDR1 as SGHVS and CDR2 as FQNEAQ. The CDR3 covers 14 residues. V lost 7 bases to trimming and J lost 5 bases; unmatched junction nucleotides: 7. The CDR3 nucleotides read TGTGCCAGCACGTTCGGGACTAGTAACAATGAGCAGTTCTTC. Protein: CASTFGTSNNEQFF.

J is TRBJ2-4 and V is TRBV7-2, with 9 bases aligning to TRBD1. The length of the CDR3 is 15 residues. CDR1 and CDR2 from the germline V gene are SGHTA and FQGNSA. With 6 bases clipped from V and 8 bases from J, the junction kept 11 bases outside the gene matches. For the CDR3, the DNA is TGTGCCAGCAGGAAACCCGGGACAGGGAAGGACATTCAGTACTTC. Its protein product is CASRKPGTGKDIQYF.

The rearrangement links TRBV6-6 to TRBJ1-6, with TRBD1 as a possible D gene (6 bases). Per germline, CDR1 MNHNY and CDR2 SVGAGI (reference sequence). V was pared by 5 bases and J by 10 bases, with 18 bases between. The CDR3 has 15 residues. The CDR3 loop reads CASSPSPGVGSPLHF. The CDR3 bases are TGTGCCAGCAGTCCATCCCCAGGGGTAGGATCACCCCTCCACTTT.

The table lists this clone with a count of one. The chain links TRBV7-8 to TRBJ2-7, with TRBD2 identical over 7 bases. The CDR3 length is 14 residues. Trimming at V came to 5 bases and at J to 5 bases, leaving 9 bases not matched to a gene. Germline V CDR1 and CDR2: SGHVS, FQNEAQ. CDR3 residues: CASSGGREIDEQYF. The CDR3, as DNA: TGTGCCAGCAGCGGAGGGCGGGAGATCGACGAGCAGTACTTC. Variable domain in full (rest from reference TRBV7-8 and TRBJ2-7): GAGVSQSPRYKVAKRGQDVALRCDPISGHVSLFWYQQALGQGPEFLTYFQNEAQLDKSGLPSDRFFAERPEGSVSTLKIQRTQQEDSAVYLCASSGGREIDEQYFGPGTRLTVT.

This clone occurred once. This sequence joins TRBV10-2 and TRBJ2-1; 8 nucleotides match TRBD1. With 4 bases clipped from V and 6 bases from J, the junction kept 11 bases outside the gene matches. This CDR3 spans 16 amino acids. In germline, CDR1 is WSHSY, CDR2 SAAADI. The CDR3 bases are TGCGCCAGCAGTGCAGGCAGGGGGCGAGGGAGCAATGAGCAGTTCTTC. Its translation is CASSAGRGRGSNEQFF.

The chain combines TRBV9 with TRBJ2-5; 10 bases agree with TRBD2. J lost 4 bases, V lost 4 bases, and 10 bases had no gene match. The CDR3 loop spans 16 amino acids. Per germline, CDR1 SGDLS and CDR2 YYNGEE. Written as DNA, the CDR3 is TGTGCCAGCAGCCCCTGGGTAGCGGGGGGCTCAGAGACCCAGTACTTC. It encodes CASSPWVAGGSETQYF.

The genes are TRBV10-3 and TRBJ2-3; 8 bases fit TRBD2. Germline V gives CDR1 ENHRY, CDR2 SYGVKD. Trimming cost V 0 bases and J 0 bases; bases outside gene matches: 8. This CDR3 is built from 18 residues. CDR3 sequence (DNA): TGTGCCATCAGTGAGTCACAGGCTAGCGGGTTTAGCACAGATACGCAGTATTTT. Amino acid sequence: CAISESQASGFSTDTQYF.